The clone carrying this T cell receptor (beta chain) was seen once. Its antigen is not identified. The data originate from a study of cytotoxic CD8 clonotypes in ibrutinib-treated CLL. CDR3 length: 15 residues. V gave up 8 bases and J gave up 2 bases; unmatched junction bases: 8. Germline V lookup: CDR1 SGHTA, CDR2 FQGTGA. General study results and limits: Public clonotypes, found uncommonly, either contracted or stayed stable on treatment. The clonality went up when patients responded to ibrutinib and dropped back toward baseline at progression.

Measured with immunoSEQ multiplex PCR; TCRdb has only the in-frame clones, and not every one. The repertoire has more than 70,000 clones, about four fifths of them found once; the top ten carry about 4.8%. This sample comprised PBMCs, obtained after 12 months of ibrutinib treatment. The rearrangement uses TRBV7-3 and TRBJ2-1; TRBD2 agrees at 8 bases. This TCR was sampled from a human donor with chronic lymphocytic leukemia. This CDR3 reads CASPGGADPYNEQFF. The CDR3 nucleotides read TGTGCCAGCCCGGGAGGGGCGGACCCCTACAATGAGCAGTTCTTC.